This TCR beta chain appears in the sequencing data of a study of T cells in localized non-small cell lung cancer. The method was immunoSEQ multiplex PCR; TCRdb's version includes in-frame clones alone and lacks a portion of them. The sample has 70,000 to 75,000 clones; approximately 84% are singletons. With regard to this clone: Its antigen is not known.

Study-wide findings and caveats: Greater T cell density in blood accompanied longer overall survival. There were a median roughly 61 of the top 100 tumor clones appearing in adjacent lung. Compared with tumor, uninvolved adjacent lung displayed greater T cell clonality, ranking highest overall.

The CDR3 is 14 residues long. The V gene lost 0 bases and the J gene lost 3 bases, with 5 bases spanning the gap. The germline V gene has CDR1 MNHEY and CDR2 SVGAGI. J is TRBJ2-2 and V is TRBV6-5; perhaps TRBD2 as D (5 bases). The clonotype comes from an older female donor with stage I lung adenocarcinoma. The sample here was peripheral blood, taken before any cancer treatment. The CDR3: CASSYSGDTGELFF. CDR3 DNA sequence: TGTGCCAGCAGTTACTCCGGGGACACCGGGGAGCTGTTTTTT.